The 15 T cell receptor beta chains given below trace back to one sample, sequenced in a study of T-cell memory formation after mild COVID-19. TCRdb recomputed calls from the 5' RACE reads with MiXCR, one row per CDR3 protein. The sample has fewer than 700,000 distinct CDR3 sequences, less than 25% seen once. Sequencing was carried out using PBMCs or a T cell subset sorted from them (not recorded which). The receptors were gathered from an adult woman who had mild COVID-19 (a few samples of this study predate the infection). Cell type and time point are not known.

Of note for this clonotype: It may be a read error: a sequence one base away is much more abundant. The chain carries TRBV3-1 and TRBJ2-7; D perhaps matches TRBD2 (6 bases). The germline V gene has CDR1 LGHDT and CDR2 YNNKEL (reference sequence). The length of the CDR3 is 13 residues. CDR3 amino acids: CASRPGPSGEQNF. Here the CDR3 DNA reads TGTGCCAGCAGGCCGGGTCCCTCGGGGGAGCAGAACTTC.

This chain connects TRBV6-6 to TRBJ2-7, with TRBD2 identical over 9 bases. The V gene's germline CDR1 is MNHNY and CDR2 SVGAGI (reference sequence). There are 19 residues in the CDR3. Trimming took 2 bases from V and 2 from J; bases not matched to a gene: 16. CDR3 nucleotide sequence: TGTGCCAGCAGTTACAAACTAGCGGGTTTTTCGCCTAGGGCCTACGAGCAGTACTTC. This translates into CASSYKLAGFSPRAYEQYF.

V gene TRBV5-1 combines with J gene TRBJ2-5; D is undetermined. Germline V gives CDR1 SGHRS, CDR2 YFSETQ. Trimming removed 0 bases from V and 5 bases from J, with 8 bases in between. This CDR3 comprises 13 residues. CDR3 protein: CASSLGQMETQYF. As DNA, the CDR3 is TGCGCCAGCAGCTTGGGTCAGATGGAGACCCAGTACTTC. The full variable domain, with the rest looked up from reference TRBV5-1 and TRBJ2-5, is KAGVTQTPRYLIKTRGQQVTLSCSPISGHRSVSWYQQTPGQGLQFLFEYFSETQRNKGNFPGRFSGRQFSNSRSEMNVSTLELGDSALYLCASSLGQMETQYFGPGTRLLVL.

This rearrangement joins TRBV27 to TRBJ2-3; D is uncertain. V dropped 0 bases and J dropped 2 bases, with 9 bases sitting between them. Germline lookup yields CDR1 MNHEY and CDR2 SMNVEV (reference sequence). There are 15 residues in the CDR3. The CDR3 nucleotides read TGTGCCAGCAGTTTATCCCGGGCCGCCACAGATACGCAGTATTTT. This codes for CASSLSRAATDTQYF.

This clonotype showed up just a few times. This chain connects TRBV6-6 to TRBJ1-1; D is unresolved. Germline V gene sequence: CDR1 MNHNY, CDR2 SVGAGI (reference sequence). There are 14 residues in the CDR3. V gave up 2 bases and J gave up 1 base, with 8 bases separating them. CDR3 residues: CASSYVRQNTEAFF. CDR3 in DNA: TGTGCCAGCAGTTACGTCCGACAGAACACTGAAGCTTTCTTT.

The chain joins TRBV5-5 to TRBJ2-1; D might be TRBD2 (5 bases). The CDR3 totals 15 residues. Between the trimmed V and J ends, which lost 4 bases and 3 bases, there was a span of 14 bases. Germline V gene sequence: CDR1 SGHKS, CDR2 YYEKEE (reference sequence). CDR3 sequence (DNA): TGTGCCAGCAGCGAGGGATTAGCCAACTACAATGAGCAGTTCTTC. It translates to CASSEGLANYNEQFF. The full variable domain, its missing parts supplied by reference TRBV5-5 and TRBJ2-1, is DAGVTQSPTHLIKTRGQQVTLRCSPISGHKSVSWYQQVLGQGPQFIFQYYEKEERGRGNFPDRFSARQFPNYSSELNVNALLLGDSALYLCASSEGLANYNEQFFGPGTRLTVL.

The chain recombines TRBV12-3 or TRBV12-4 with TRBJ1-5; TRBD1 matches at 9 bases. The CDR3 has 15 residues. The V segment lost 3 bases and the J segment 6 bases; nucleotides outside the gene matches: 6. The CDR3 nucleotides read TGTGCCAGCAGTTTTGGGACAGGGCTTTCTCAGCCCCAGCATTTT. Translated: CASSFGTGLSQPQHF.

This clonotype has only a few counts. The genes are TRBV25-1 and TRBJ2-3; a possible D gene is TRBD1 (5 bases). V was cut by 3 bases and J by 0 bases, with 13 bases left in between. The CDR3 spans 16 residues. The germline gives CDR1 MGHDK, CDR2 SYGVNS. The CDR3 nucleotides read TGTGCCAGCAGTGATGGGGCGCTTGCTAGCACAGATACGCAGTATTTT. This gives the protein CASSDGALASTDTQYF.

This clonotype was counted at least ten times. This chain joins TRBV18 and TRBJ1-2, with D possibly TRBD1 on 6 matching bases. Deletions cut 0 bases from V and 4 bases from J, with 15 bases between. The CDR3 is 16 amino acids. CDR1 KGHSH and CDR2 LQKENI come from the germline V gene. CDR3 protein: CASSPPGAKTLYGYTF. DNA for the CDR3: TGTGCCAGCTCACCACCGGGGGCCAAGACCCTCTATGGCTACACCTTC.

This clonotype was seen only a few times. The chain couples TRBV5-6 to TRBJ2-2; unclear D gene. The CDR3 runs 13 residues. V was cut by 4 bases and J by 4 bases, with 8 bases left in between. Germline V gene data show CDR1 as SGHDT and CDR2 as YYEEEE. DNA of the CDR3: TGTGCCAGCAGCCTCAGTTTCACCGGGGAGCTGTTTTTT. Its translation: CASSLSFTGELFF.

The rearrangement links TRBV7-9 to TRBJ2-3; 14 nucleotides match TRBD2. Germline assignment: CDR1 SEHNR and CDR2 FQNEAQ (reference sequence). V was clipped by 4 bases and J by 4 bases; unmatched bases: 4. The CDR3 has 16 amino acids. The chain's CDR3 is CASSWRLAGGPDTQYF. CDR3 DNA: TGTGCCAGCAGCTGGCGACTAGCGGGAGGGCCAGATACGCAGTATTTT.

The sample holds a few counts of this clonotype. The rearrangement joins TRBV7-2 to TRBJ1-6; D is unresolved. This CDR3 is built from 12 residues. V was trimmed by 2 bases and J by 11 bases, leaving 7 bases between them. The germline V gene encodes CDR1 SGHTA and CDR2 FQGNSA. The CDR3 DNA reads TGTGCCAGCAGCTTAATGCGAGCACCCCTCCACTTT. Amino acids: CASSLMRAPLHF.

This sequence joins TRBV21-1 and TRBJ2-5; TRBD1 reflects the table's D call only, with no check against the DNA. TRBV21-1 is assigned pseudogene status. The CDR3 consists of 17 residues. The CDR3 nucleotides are TGTGCCAGCAGCAAAACCCCAGGGACAAGACAAAAAGAGACCCAGTACTTC. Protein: CASSKTPGTRQKETQYF.

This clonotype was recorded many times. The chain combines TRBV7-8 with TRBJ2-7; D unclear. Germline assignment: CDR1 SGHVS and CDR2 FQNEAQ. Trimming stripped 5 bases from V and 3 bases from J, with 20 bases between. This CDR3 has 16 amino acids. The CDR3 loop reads CASSTLHATRNYEQYF. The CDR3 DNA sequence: TGTGCCAGCAGCACACTACACGCGACCCGAAACTACGAGCAGTACTTC.

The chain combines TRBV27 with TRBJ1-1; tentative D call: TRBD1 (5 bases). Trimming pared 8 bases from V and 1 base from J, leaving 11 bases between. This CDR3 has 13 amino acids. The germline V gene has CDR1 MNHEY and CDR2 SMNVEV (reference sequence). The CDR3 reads CASGGGPNTEAFF. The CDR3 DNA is TGTGCCAGCGGGGGGGGACCGAACACTGAAGCTTTCTTT.